The 7 T cell receptor beta chains below come from one sample, sequenced in a study of blood T cell repertoires in COVID-19. Libraries were prepared by immunoSEQ multiplex PCR; TCRdb keeps only in-frame clonotypes and omits some of them. This table has approximately 140,000 clones, 80% to 90% appearing once. Sample: peripheral blood. The origin of the receptors is a man in his sixties or seventies with acute or convalescent COVID-19.

The chain uses TRBV7-3 and TRBJ2-3; D remains ambiguous. V was cut by 4 bases and J by 1 base, with 6 bases left in between. The CDR3 is made up of 13 amino acids. CDR1 is SGHTA and CDR2 is FQGTGA in the germline V gene. CDR3 DNA: TGTGCCAGCAGCTGGGCCCGCACAGATACGCAGTATTTT. As protein: CASSWARTDTQYF.

This rearrangement joins TRBV28 to TRBJ1-4; perhaps TRBD1 as D (6 bases). Germline V gene sequence: CDR1 MDHEN, CDR2 SYDVKM. The CDR3 is 16 residues long. Trimming left V 3 bases short and J 3 bases short, with 14 bases between. In DNA, the CDR3 is TGTGCCAGCAGTTTTGGCAGGGGAACTGCTAATGAAAAACTGTTTTTT. This gives the protein CASSFGRGTANEKLFF.

In its sample, this clone was seen once. This chain joins TRBV19 and TRBJ1-6; D call uncertain. Trimming pared 5 bases from V and 8 bases from J, leaving 13 bases between. This CDR3 comprises 14 residues. Germline CDR1 and CDR2: LNHDA and SQIVND (reference sequence). CDR3 DNA sequence: TGTGCCAGTAGTGATCGCGGGTCGGATTCACCCCTCCACTTT. Amino acids: CASSDRGSDSPLHF.

V and J are TRBV24-1 and TRBJ2-2, with D possibly matching TRBD1 (6 bases). CDR3 size: 14 residues. V gave up 8 bases and J gave up 2 bases, with 11 bases separating them. Germline V gives CDR1 KGHDR, CDR2 SFDVKD. CDR3 region: CATKPGQNTGELFF. CDR3 sequence (DNA): TGTGCCACCAAACCGGGACAAAACACCGGGGAGCTGTTTTTT.

This clone has only one observation. The V gene is TRBV27, the J gene TRBJ2-2; D possibly corresponds to TRBD1 (5 bases). V lost 2 bases and J lost 4, with 11 bases in between. This CDR3 is built from 15 residues. Germline assignment: CDR1 MNHEY and CDR2 SMNVEV (reference sequence). The CDR3 protein is CASSLGAGSTGELFF. CDR3 in DNA: TGTGCCAGCAGTTTAGGGGCAGGGTCCACCGGGGAGCTGTTTTTT.

This clone was detected only once. V usage is TRBV7-9 and J usage is TRBJ1-2; the D gene is possibly TRBD1 (6 bases). There are 12 residues in the CDR3. Trimming pared 3 bases from V and 8 bases from J, leaving 10 bases between. CDR1 is SEHNR, CDR2 FQNEAQ, per germline (reference sequence). CDR3 bases: TGTGCCAGCAGCTTCGCAGGGGAAGGCTACACCTTC. Translated, it gives CASSFAGEGYTF.

This clone was seen only once. The chain couples TRBV27 to TRBJ2-1, with 12 bases that match TRBD2. Germline-derived CDR1 and CDR2 are MNHEY and SMNVEV (reference sequence). The length of the CDR3 is 16 residues. J was trimmed by 7 bases and V by 3 bases; bases with no gene match: 7. The CDR3 DNA is TGTGCCAGCAGTTTTCGCCGACTAGCGGGAGTAAATGAGCAGTTCTTC. Its translation: CASSFRRLAGVNEQFF.